The next 12 T cell receptor beta chains were all read from a single sample in a study of cytomegalovirus exposure and HLA in healthy donors (dated by TCRdb to 2015 to 2018). Library preparation employed the immunoSEQ multiplex PCR assay. The multiplex PCR relied on a mix of 60 forward primers for TCR Vbeta segments and 13 reverse primers for TCR Jbeta segments. The table was pulled from immuneACCESS by TCRdb, which kept in-frame rearrangements only. Such tables lose some clones; where checked, under half of the loss comes from unresolved V genes, and the rest has no known cause. This sample has fewer than 300,000 clones in its table, and 80% to 90% of those were observed once. In total, the top ten clones hold 3% to 4% of the sample. The sequenced sample consisted of PBMCs. The receptors were sampled from a man aged 40-50 years in good health and CMV-seropositive.

V and J are TRBV5-6 and TRBJ1-4, with D hard to call. CDR1 SGHDT and CDR2 YYEEEE come from the germline V gene. The V end was cut by 0 bases, the J end by 4 bases, with 7 bases between. This CDR3 has 14 amino acids. This CDR3 reads CASSLVGYNEKLFF. The DNA for the CDR3 is TGTGCCAGCAGCTTGGTGGGCTATAATGAAAAACTGTTTTTT.

This clone appeared once. The V gene is TRBV27, the J gene TRBJ2-7, with a tentative D call TRBD1 (6 bases). This CDR3 has 14 amino acids. Germline assignment: CDR1 MNHEY and CDR2 SMNVEV (reference sequence). Trimming removed 5 bases from V and 4 bases from J, with 15 bases in between. CDR3 residues: CASSKGDIVYEQYF. The CDR3 DNA reads as TGTGCCAGCAGTAAGGGGGACATTGTTTACGAGCAGTACTTC.

This chain joins TRBV5-4 and TRBJ1-2; 9 bases are shared with TRBD1. Germline values: CDR1 SGHNT, CDR2 YYREEE (reference sequence). J lost 3 bases, V lost 5 bases, and 8 bases had no gene match. The CDR3 has 15 amino acids. This CDR3 is CASSSGQGADYGYTF. In nucleotides, the CDR3 is TGTGCCAGCAGTTCGGGACAGGGTGCGGACTATGGCTACACCTTC.

This clone was found once. The chain is built from TRBV6-5 and TRBJ2-1, with 7 bases fitting TRBD1. Trimming at V came to 0 bases and at J to 4 bases, leaving 0 bases not matched to a gene. CDR1 MNHEY and CDR2 SVGAGI come from the germline V gene. This CDR3 has 14 residues. The CDR3 here is CASSYSTGYNEQFF. Here the CDR3 DNA reads TGTGCCAGCAGTTACTCGACAGGGTACAATGAGCAGTTCTTC.

V usage is TRBV27 and J usage is TRBJ1-2; 9 bases line up with TRBD1. The length of the CDR3 is 15 residues. V shed 6 bases and J 8 bases; nucleotides not matched to a gene: 13. Germline CDR1 reads MNHEY; CDR2 reads SMNVEV (reference sequence). As DNA, the CDR3 is TGTGCCAGCAGCTACCTTCCGGGACAGGGTGGCGGCTACACCTTC. Translating it yields CASSYLPGQGGGYTF.

The chain employs TRBV30 and TRBJ2-5, with 13 bases lining up with TRBD2. V lost 5 bases to trimming and J lost 5 bases; unmatched junction nucleotides: 8. Germline V gene data show CDR1 as GTSNPN and CDR2 as SVGIG (reference sequence). The CDR3 consists of 15 residues. The CDR3 region has the DNA TGTGCCTGGGCTACTAGCGGGAGGGCCCCTGAGACCCAGTACTTC. This sequence encodes CAWATSGRAPETQYF.

The chain combines TRBV7-9 with TRBJ2-7; 11 nucleotides match TRBD2. Germline CDR1 SEHNR, CDR2 FQNEAQ (reference sequence). The junction had 12 bases not matched to a gene; V was cut back by 5 bases and J by 6 bases. The length of the CDR3 is 16 residues. The CDR3 is CASSPGLAEIPVEQYF. Here the CDR3 DNA reads TGTGCCAGCAGCCCGGGACTAGCGGAAATCCCCGTCGAGCAGTACTTC.

The rearrangement links TRBV9 to TRBJ2-7; possible D gene TRBD2, 5 bases. The V gene lost 3 bases and the J gene lost 2 bases, with 18 bases spanning the gap. Per germline, CDR1 SGDLS and CDR2 YYNGEE. The CDR3 contains 16 residues. CDR3 sequence (DNA): TGTGCCAGCAGCGCAGCGGTGGTAACCGCAGCCTACGAGCAGTACTTC. Translation gives CASSAAVVTAAYEQYF.

This rearrangement joins TRBV7-9 to TRBJ1-2; D gene ambiguous. The CDR3 length is 15 residues. V lost 1 base and J 0 bases, leaving 9 bases between the germline ends. CDR1 and CDR2 (germline): SEHNR, FQNEAQ (reference sequence). CDR3 region: CASSLDRGANYGYTF. CDR3 nucleotides: TGTGCCAGCAGCTTAGACCGGGGAGCTAACTATGGCTACACCTTC.

The chain joins TRBV28 to TRBJ2-5, with 10 positions matching TRBD1. Trimming cost V 2 bases and J 0 bases; bases outside gene matches: 3. Germline V gene sequence: CDR1 MDHEN, CDR2 SYDVKM. The CDR3 is made up of 16 amino acids. The CDR3 DNA follows: TGTGCCAGCAGTTTAGTGACAGGGGGCCACCAAGAGACCCAGTACTTC. Its protein is CASSLVTGGHQETQYF.

The J gene is TRBJ2-1, the V gene TRBV10-1, with D possibly being TRBD2 (6 bases). Per the germline V gene, CDR1 is WNHNN and CDR2 is SYGVQD (reference sequence). V was shortened by 0 bases and J by 3 bases, with 15 bases between the two germline ends. The CDR3 consists of 17 residues. CDR3 region: CASSESGGRPFYNEQFF. The CDR3, as DNA: TGCGCCAGCAGTGAGTCTGGAGGGAGGCCTTTCTACAATGAGCAGTTCTTC.

Concerning this clone: The sample contains more than one DNA sequence encoding this CDR3. The chain combines TRBV18 with TRBJ1-1; TRBD1 matches at 9 bases. The germline V gene encodes CDR1 KGHSH and CDR2 LQKENI. V was clipped by 4 bases and J by 5 bases; unmatched bases: 2. The CDR3 has 13 amino acids. CDR3 sequence reads: CASSLDRGTEAFF. CDR3 nucleotides: TGTGCCAGCTCACTTGACAGGGGGACTGAAGCTTTCTTT.